Listed here is a single T cell receptor beta chain. The antigen it recognizes is unknown. Nothing much larger sits one base from this clone, and base qualities are not available. To sequence the TCRbeta CDR3 region, genomic DNA was isolated from the sorted cells. The immunoSEQ Assay was used for sequencing of TCRbeta CDR3 regions. What TCRdb holds here is the immuneACCESS table cut down to in-frame rearrangements. Part of the clones is not present; checked against another copy, under half of the missing clones reflect an unresolved V gene, and the others are unexplained. Recorded for this sample are 55,000 to 75,000 clones; around 84% of them occurred a single time. 1.1% of the sample rests with the top ten. Spanning cysteine to phenylalanine, the CDR3 consists of 14 amino acids. Only the CDR3 region is kept as DNA, spanning 42 bases read in frame from base 1. The germline V gene encodes CDR1 SNHLY and CDR2 FYNNEI. Trimming removed 5 bases from V and 7 bases from J; the gene matches leave 5 bases unexplained.

The data were taken from a study of OX40 agonist ivuxolimab in advanced cancers. Regarding the study in general: Ivuxolimab was an agonistic, fully human IgG2 monoclonal antibody directed against OX40 (CD134), a costimulatory receptor. A male proportion of around 81% and a mean age of roughly 58 years, ranging from roughly 23 to 80, were recorded for the dose-escalation cohort. Partial responses occurred in three dose-escalation patients: two with cutaneous melanoma and one with hepatocellular carcinoma. Prior anti-PD-1, anti-PD-L1 or anti-CTLA-4 therapy was permitted, and 30% to 45% of dose-escalation patients had received checkpoint inhibitors. The purpose of peripheral TCRbeta sequencing was to test whether ivuxolimab changed TCR sequence diversity and led to clonal T-cell expansion. The monotherapy dose-escalation portion (N of about 57 patients) of the phase I ivuxolimab trial is reported in the paper. Intravenous ivuxolimab was administered to patients every 2 weeks at six dose levels: 0.01, 0.1, 0.3, 1.5, 3 and 10 mg/kg. Among the approximately 54 dose-escalation patients, approximately 20 had hepatocellular carcinoma, 15 or so melanoma, 9 renal cell carcinoma and 9 head and neck cancer. Beyond this particular receptor, the publication reports: In partial responders in the 0.1-3.0 mg/kg groups, normalized peripheral clonal expansion was found to be among the lowest, especially among CD8+ T cells. At doses of 0.1 to 3.0 mg/kg, clonal expansion of both CD4+ and CD8+ T cells in blood was seen between baseline and week 6. After ivuxolimab, expanded clones were on average more numerous among CD8+ T cells than among CD4+ T cells. The antigen specificity of the peripheral T cells that underwent clonal expansion was not determined. Low levels of normalized T-cell clonal expansion were also seen in some nonresponding patients.

Patients with a history of autoimmune disease or receiving systemic immunosuppression were excluded from the trial. Peripheral blood for TCR sequencing was collected from all dose cohorts at baseline, on cycle 4 day 1, and on cycle 7 day 1. The samples were drawn from a first-in-human, open-label, multicenter phase I dose-escalation trial of ivuxolimab. The trial enrolled adults with locally advanced or metastatic head and neck squamous cell, hepatocellular, melanoma or renal cell carcinoma. Before TCR sequencing, CD4+ T cells and CD8+ T cells were sorted from peripheral blood as separate populations.

This clonotype originated in an adult with an advanced solid tumor such as melanoma, head and neck, liver or kidney cancer. Specimen: CD4+ or CD8+ T cells sorted from blood, collected in a trial of the OX40 agonist ivuxolimab. The chain links TRBV2 with TRBJ1-6; 7 bases in the junction line up with TRBD1. The CDR3 loop reads CASSSTGSNSPLHF. The nucleotide sequence is TGTGCCAGCAGTTCGACAGGGTCAAATTCACCCCTCCACTTT. Reference TRBV2 and TRBJ1-6 genes cover what lies past the CDR3, so the full variable domain is EPEVTQTPSHQVTQMGQEVILRCVPISNHLYFYWYRQILGQKVEFLVSFYNNEISEKSEIFDDQFSVERPDGSNFTLKIRSTKLEDSAMYFCASSSTGSNSPLHFGNGTRLTVT.